This TCR beta chain was documented in a study of PD-1 blockade in classical Hodgkin lymphoma. For this clone: Its antigen remains unknown.

General study results and limits: The authors excluded patients who started nivolumab under 1 year after ASCT.

TCRdb's copy holds only in-frame clones and misses some; the assay was immunoSEQ multiplex PCR. The table lists about 9,700 clones, about three quarters of them singletons. Looked up from germline, CDR1 is MDHEN and CDR2 is SYDVKM. The ends were cut back, 5 bases at V and 2 bases at J, with 12 bases in the middle. This CDR3 is built from 14 residues. Time point in this sample: cycle 4 day 1 (C4D1), after five to seven weeks of nivolumab. Each of the patients experienced relapse following autologous stem cell transplantation, and their brentuximab vedotin exposure differed. The study purified CD4+ T cells from thawed PBMCs using magnetic negative selection.

Sequences were derived from CD4+ T cells from blood, sampled before the fourth cycle of nivolumab. This receptor was obtained from a human donor with classical Hodgkin lymphoma. V usage is TRBV28 and J usage is TRBJ1-2; D gene uncertain. The CDR3 here is CASSPVQANYGYTF. The CDR3 DNA reads as TGTGCCAGCAGTCCGGTCCAGGCAAACTATGGCTACACCTTC.